In its sample, the clone carrying this T cell receptor (beta chain) was seen a few times. The data derive from a study of identical twins. The CDR3 has 15 amino acids. The V gene's germline CDR1 is MNHNS and CDR2 SASEGT. The germline V and J ends were trimmed by 5 bases and 4 bases, with 15 bases remaining between them. TCRdb recomputed calls from the 5' RACE reads with MiXCR, one row per CDR3 protein. The profile shows about 530,000 distinct CDR3 sequences, more than 20% of them singletons. These data are also associated with another study on yellow fever vaccine responses in identical twins. This second study notes: Reportedly, the T cell response mounted by twins to vaccine seemed partly convergent, partly personalized.

The chain is built from TRBV6-1 and TRBJ2-1; D might be TRBD1 or TRBD2, each matching 6 bases. This TCR derives from a young woman in good health. Source material: CD4+ T cells sorted from blood. CDR3 loop: CASSRPGAAYNEQFF. The CDR3 coding sequence is TGTGCCAGCAGTCGTCCGGGGGCTGCGTACAATGAGCAGTTCTTC.